The sequence of this T cell receptor (beta chain) was determined in a study of shared clonotypes between healthy human individuals. Concerning this clone itself: No antigen is known for it.

The V end lost 0 bases, the J end lost 6 bases, and 12 bases lay between the germline ends. This CDR3 contains 14 residues. Germline loops: CDR1 SGHRS, CDR2 YFSETQ. Study-wide points: A limitation of the genetic and exposure-history diversity represented arose from few donors.

Free of recent acute infections or vaccinations, the donors were healthy HIV-negative adults. Sequencing used immunoSEQ multiplex PCR; TCRdb keeps in-frame clones, though not all of them. The table includes some 2 million clones, 95% detected once. The sequence was obtained from a man younger than 35 in good health. The chain employs TRBV5-1 and TRBJ1-2; tentative D call: TRBD1 (6 bases). Sequencing input: naive CD4+ T cells sorted from blood. As to subset: CD45RA+ positively selected. The CDR3 DNA is TGCGCCAGCAGCTTGGACCAGGGGCGGCATGGCTACACCTTC. Translating it yields CASSLDQGRHGYTF.